Listed here are 25 T cell receptor beta chains from one sample, sequenced in a study of blood T cell repertoires in COVID-19. Produced via immunoSEQ multiplex PCR; TCRdb's table is partial and in-frame only. The repertoire holds a few hundred thousand clones, 80% to 90% seen once, with 2.9% in the top ten. Input material: peripheral blood. These receptors originate from a man in his fifties or sixties with active or convalescent COVID-19.

The chain couples TRBV5-6 to TRBJ1-2, with 9 bases aligning to TRBD1. V lost 0 bases, J lost 8 bases, and 5 bases stayed unmatched. CDR1 and CDR2 from the germline V gene are SGHDT and YYEEEE. The CDR3 extends over 14 amino acids. As DNA, the CDR3 is TGTGCCAGCAGCTTGGACAGGGGGCAAGTGGGCTACACCTTC. Its translation: CASSLDRGQVGYTF.

The sample holds a few counts of this clone. The rearrangement links TRBV11-2 to TRBJ1-1; D call uncertain. There are 18 residues in the CDR3. Trimming removed 2 bases at V and 1 base at J, with 20 bases between. Germline assignment: CDR1 SGHAT and CDR2 FQNNGV. The CDR3 bases are TGTGCCAGCAGCTTAATGGCGATTGTAGAGGGCGAGAACACTGAAGCTTTCTTT. Translating gives CASSLMAIVEGENTEAFF.

This chain links TRBV27 with TRBJ1-2; D perhaps matches TRBD1 (6 bases). The CDR3 is 16 residues long. Germline V gives CDR1 MNHEY, CDR2 SMNVEV (reference sequence). Trimming stripped 6 bases from V and 3 bases from J, with 20 bases between. The CDR3, as DNA: TGTGCCAGCAGGCTAGCGGGGGCAGTGAGTGACTATGGCTACACCTTC. Translated, it gives CASRLAGAVSDYGYTF.

The chain couples TRBV15 to TRBJ2-1; 8 bases are a match to TRBD2. The CDR3 runs 14 residues. The V segment lost 11 bases and the J segment 5 bases; nucleotides outside the gene matches: 11. Germline CDR1 reads LNHNV; CDR2 reads YYDKDF (reference sequence). The CDR3 bases are TGTGCCGCGCACTTAGCGGGGCCCCACAATGAGCAGTTCTTC. This translates into CAAHLAGPHNEQFF.

The V gene is TRBV3-1 (or the pseudogene TRBV3-2), the J gene TRBJ2-1; TRBD1 is a possible D gene (6 bases). This CDR3 has 16 amino acids. Trimming took off 2 bases at V and 8 bases at J, with 19 bases between the two ends. Germline V gives CDR1 LGHDT, CDR2 YNNKEL (reference sequence). CDR3 loop: CASSQFYRVEVDEQFF. In DNA form, the CDR3 reads TGTGCCAGCAGCCAATTTTACAGGGTCGAGGTCGATGAGCAGTTCTTC.

V and J are TRBV29-1 and TRBJ2-7; perhaps TRBD1 as D (6 bases). The CDR3 has 14 amino acids. Trimming took 1 base from V and 3 from J, leaving 13 bases between them. Germline CDR1 is SQVTM and CDR2 is ANQGSEA. Here the CDR3 reads CSVEGVGQIYEQYF. The CDR3 DNA follows: TGCAGCGTTGAAGGGGTTGGACAGATCTACGAGCAGTACTTC.

This chain uses TRBV9 with TRBJ2-1, with 8 bases aligning to TRBD2. The V and J ends lost 1 base and 6 bases, in that order; junction bases with no gene match: 12. CDR3 size: 17 residues. Germline V CDR1 and CDR2: SGDLS, YYNGEE. The chain's CDR3 is CASSVTKLAGGTNEQFF. The CDR3 DNA reads TGTGCCAGCAGCGTAACTAAGCTAGCGGGCGGTACCAATGAGCAGTTCTTC.

The chain links TRBV11-1 to TRBJ1-1; a weak D match, TRBD1 (6 bases). Trimming took 1 base from V and 5 from J, leaving 11 bases between them. The CDR3 loop spans 14 amino acids. Germline CDR1 is SGHAT and CDR2 is FQDESV (reference sequence). The CDR3 spells CASSLGGRKTEAFF. CDR3 DNA sequence: TGTGCCAGCAGCTTAGGGGGGCGCAAAACTGAAGCTTTCTTT.

This chain joins TRBV6-1 and TRBJ1-6; weak D call: TRBD1 (6 bases). Germline CDR1 and CDR2: MNHNS and SASEGT. The V end was cut by 2 bases, the J end by 8 bases, with 10 bases between. CDR3 length: 14 amino acids. For the CDR3, the DNA is TGTGCCAGCAGTGAATCCGGACAGTATTCACCCCTCCACTTT. Translated, it gives CASSESGQYSPLHF.

The chain carries TRBV5-6 and TRBJ2-7; tentatively, D is TRBD1 (6 bases). The CDR3 consists of 16 residues. Germline CDR1 reads SGHDT; CDR2 reads YYEEEE. V lost 0 bases, J lost 0 bases, and 13 bases lay in between. The chain's CDR3 is CASSLGPGARSYEQYF. CDR3 DNA sequence: TGTGCCAGCAGCTTGGGGCCAGGGGCTCGCTCCTACGAGCAGTACTTC. Filled out from reference TRBV5-6 and TRBJ2-7, the complete variable domain reads DAGVTQSPTHLIKTRGQQVTLRCSPKSGHDTVSWYQQALGQGPQFIFQYYEEEERQRGNFPDRFSGHQFPNYSSELNVNALLLGDSALYLCASSLGPGARSYEQYFGPGTRLTVT.

This clone came up once. This chain links TRBV7-9 with TRBJ2-5, with TRBD1 identical over 7 bases. This CDR3 is 15 amino acids long. Germline CDR1 and CDR2: SEHNR and FQNEAQ (reference sequence). V gave up 4 bases and J gave up 0 bases; unmatched junction bases: 5. The CDR3 bases are TGTGCCAGCAGCTCAGGGGGAGTGTACCAAGAGACCCAGTACTTC. Encoded protein: CASSSGGVYQETQYF.

V and J are TRBV6-5 and TRBJ1-1; tentative D call: TRBD1 (6 bases). V lost 6 bases and J lost 0, with 11 bases in between. There are 14 residues in the CDR3. Germline V gene data show CDR1 as MNHEY and CDR2 as SVGAGI. CDR3 sequence reads: CASSSTGMNTEAFF. In nucleotides, the CDR3 is TGTGCCAGCAGCTCGACAGGAATGAACACTGAAGCTTTCTTT.

This chain links TRBV18 with TRBJ1-4, with 8 bases that match TRBD1. The germline V gene has CDR1 KGHSH and CDR2 LQKENI. The CDR3 contains 18 residues. J was trimmed by 8 bases and V by 1 base; bases with no gene match: 15. CDR3 region: CASSPLSGQGASREKLFF. CDR3 DNA: TGTGCCAGCTCACCACTATCGGGGCAGGGGGCGAGTCGGGAAAAACTGTTTTTT. The full variable domain, rest sourced from reference TRBV18 and TRBJ1-4, is NAGVMQNPRHLVRRRGQEARLRCSPMKGHSHVYWYRQLPEEGLKFMVYLQKENIIDESGMPKERFSAEFPKEGPSILRIQQVVRGDSAAYFCASSPLSGQGASREKLFFGSGTQLSVL.

This sequence joins TRBV4-1 and TRBJ2-3, with D uncertain. Trimming shortened V by 0 bases and J by 3 bases, and 7 bases separated the two germline ends. CDR3 size: 14 residues. Germline-derived CDR1 and CDR2 are MGHRA and YSYEKL. Here the CDR3 reads CASSQETETDTQYF. For the CDR3, the DNA is TGCGCCAGCAGCCAAGAAACGGAGACAGATACGCAGTATTTT.

V is TRBV19 and J is TRBJ1-4; D call uncertain. The CDR3 is 14 amino acids. V was shortened by 1 base and J by 5 bases, with 8 bases between the two germline ends. Per germline, CDR1 LNHDA and CDR2 SQIVND (reference sequence). CDR3 in amino acids: CASSIAAGNEKLFF. The CDR3 DNA is TGTGCCAGTAGTATAGCAGCCGGGAATGAAAAACTGTTTTTT.

This chain joins TRBV5-6 and TRBJ1-2; possibly TRBD1 for D (5 bases). Germline V gene data show CDR1 as SGHDT and CDR2 as YYEEEE. The V end lost 4 bases, the J end lost 5 bases, and 15 bases lay between the germline ends. CDR3 length equals 14 residues. The CDR3 nucleotides read TGTGCCAGCAGCATACCGACAGTGAGTTATGGCTACACCTTC. Translating it yields CASSIPTVSYGYTF. Looking up the rest from reference TRBV5-6 and TRBJ1-2 gives the full variable domain: DAGVTQSPTHLIKTRGQQVTLRCSPKSGHDTVSWYQQALGQGPQFIFQYYEEEERQRGNFPDRFSGHQFPNYSSELNVNALLLGDSALYLCASSIPTVSYGYTFGSGTRLTVV.

This rearrangement joins TRBV27 to TRBJ1-1; D might be TRBD1 (6 bases). The germline gives CDR1 MNHEY, CDR2 SMNVEV (reference sequence). V was pared by 4 bases and J by 5 bases, with 14 bases between. The CDR3 totals 14 residues. Written as DNA, the CDR3 is TGTGCCAGCAGTTATGGGGGGGCAGAGACTGAAGCTTTCTTT. This encodes CASSYGGAETEAFF.

V gene TRBV5-1 combines with J gene TRBJ1-4, with D unresolved. Trimming took 4 bases from V and 5 from J, leaving 12 bases between them. The germline CDR1 and CDR2 sequences are SGHRS and YFSETQ. This CDR3 region has 14 residues. The CDR3 loop is CASSPLDLNEKLFF. In DNA, the CDR3 is TGCGCCAGCAGCCCACTGGACTTAAATGAAAAACTGTTTTTT. The full variable domain, in which reference TRBV5-1 and TRBJ1-4 provide the parts outside the CDR3, is KAGVTQTPRYLIKTRGQQVTLSCSPISGHRSVSWYQQTPGQGLQFLFEYFSETQRNKGNFPGRFSGRQFSNSRSEMNVSTLELGDSALYLCASSPLDLNEKLFFGSGTQLSVL.

This chain connects TRBV19 to TRBJ2-7; 7 bases align to TRBD2. The V gene's germline CDR1 is LNHDA and CDR2 SQIVND (reference sequence). The CDR3 runs 13 residues. Trimming cost V 8 bases and J 6 bases; bases outside gene matches: 10. CDR3 region: CASSAGGVGEQYF. CDR3 DNA: TGTGCCAGTTCTGCTGGGGGGGTCGGCGAGCAGTACTTC. Drawing the rest from reference TRBV19 and TRBJ2-7, the complete variable domain is DGGITQSPKYLFRKEGQNVTLSCEQNLNHDAMYWYRQDPGQGLRLIYYSQIVNDFQKGDIAEGYSVSREKKESFPLTVTSAQKNPTAFYLCASSAGGVGEQYFGPGTRLTVT.

The rearrangement joins TRBV30 to TRBJ2-3; D possibly corresponds to TRBD2 (6 bases). CDR3 length: 13 residues. Germline values: CDR1 GTSNPN, CDR2 SVGIG (reference sequence). Trimming left V 0 bases short and J 5 bases short, with 9 bases between. The CDR3 protein is CAWSVDYLDTQYF. Written as DNA, the CDR3 is TGTGCCTGGAGTGTGGACTATTTAGATACGCAGTATTTT.

The J gene is TRBJ1-1, the V gene TRBV6-5; the match to TRBD1 covers 11 bases. The CDR3 consists of 15 residues. CDR1 is MNHEY and CDR2 is SVGAGI in the germline V gene. Trimming at V came to 2 bases and at J to 1 base, leaving 0 bases not matched to a gene. The DNA for the CDR3 is TGTGCCAGCAGTTACGGGACAGGGGGGAACACTGAAGCTTTCTTT. It translates to CASSYGTGGNTEAFF.

Worth noting for this clone: A read error may produce the germline difference seen at one junction end. V usage is TRBV5-1 and J usage is TRBJ2-7, with TRBD2 matching over 11 bases. This CDR3 region has 13 residues. The germline CDR1 and CDR2 sequences are SGHRS and YFSETQ. CDR3 nucleotide sequence: TGCGCCCGCAGGGTAGCGGGGGGGCAGGAGCAGTACTTC. It specifies CARRVAGGQEQYF.

The rearrangement uses TRBV19 and TRBJ1-5; the match to TRBD1 covers 8 bases. The CDR3 is made up of 17 amino acids. The trim removed 0 bases at V and 2 bases at J, leaving 6 bases unmatched. In germline, CDR1 is LNHDA, CDR2 SQIVND (reference sequence). In nucleotides, the CDR3 is TGTGCCAGTAGTATAGATGAGTCAGGGGGCGGCAATCAGCCCCAGCATTTT. Translating gives CASSIDESGGGNQPQHF.

This chain joins TRBV7-2 and TRBJ2-3; 8 nucleotides line up with TRBD2. Unmatched junction bases numbered 10, after V lost 3 bases and J lost 5 bases. Germline CDR1 SGHTA, CDR2 FQGNSA. CDR3 length equals 16 residues. Written as DNA, the CDR3 is TGTGCCAGCAGCTTTCAGGCGAGCGGGGGACAAGATACGCAGTATTTT. It encodes CASSFQASGGQDTQYF. Full variable domain (missing parts from reference TRBV7-2 and TRBJ2-3): GAGVSQSPSNKVTEKGKDVELRCDPISGHTALYWYRQSLGQGLEFLIYFQGNSAPDKSGLPSDRFSAERTGGSVSTLTIQRTQQEDSAVYLCASSFQASGGQDTQYFGPGTRLTVL.

Comments on this clone: Other DNA sequences in this specimen translate into the identical CDR3. The rearrangement links TRBV9 to TRBJ2-3; 7 bases match TRBD2. The CDR3 sequence is 15 residues long. Germline V gene sequence: CDR1 SGDLS, CDR2 YYNGEE. The trim removed 0 bases at V and 4 bases at J, leaving 5 bases unmatched. DNA for the CDR3: TGTGCCAGCAGCGTAGCTGGCGGGGGTGCAGATACGCAGTATTTT. Its protein is CASSVAGGGADTQYF.